The present T cell receptor (beta chain) was sequenced within a study of T cell repertoires in cytomegalovirus infection. Study-wide findings and caveats: CMV-specific TCR beta clonotypes restricted by HLA-C dominated the ex vivo response. CMV carriers with the relevant HLA were identified by cumulative public TCR beta family frequency.

This clonotype appeared many times. Its antigen is currently unknown. TCRdb re-called the reads with MiXCR, one entry per CDR3 protein. The data hold under 250,000 distinct CDR3 sequences, with under 8.5% observed a single time. The sample taken for sequencing was PBMCs. This clonotype was obtained from a human donor in good health (CMV status not recorded). Some clones in this sample may be carry-over from other donors' samples.

The CDR3 coding sequence is TGCAGCGTTGAAATGGGGGACCGCTACACCTTC. This encodes CSVEMGDRYTF. The J gene is TRBJ1-2, the V gene TRBV29-1, with a tentative D call TRBD1 (5 bases). The V end was cut by 2 bases, the J end by 9 bases, with 10 bases between. The CDR3 sequence is 11 residues long. Germline lookup yields CDR1 SQVTM and CDR2 ANQGSEA.